This T cell receptor (beta chain) was observed in a study of shared clonotypes between healthy human individuals. This clone came up once. This table comes from immunoSEQ multiplex PCR, and its TCRdb copy is limited to in-frame clones, with some not included. The table has about 800,000 clones, around 96% seen once; the top ten hold less than 0.3%. CD8 cells classed as naive were CD45RO-negative and positively selected for CCR7, excluding terminally differentiated effector memory CD45RA+ cells. CDR1 MNHEY and CDR2 SMNVEV come from the germline V gene (reference sequence). The CDR3 has 14 amino acids. V gave up 6 bases and J gave up 5 bases; unmatched junction bases: 6.

The sequence derives from a man aged 25 to 40 in good health. Sequencing input: naive CD8+ T cells sorted from blood. V gene TRBV27 combines with J gene TRBJ2-7, with TRBD2 matching 11 bases. The CDR3 coding sequence is TGTGCCAGCAGGGGGACTAGCGGACCCCACGAGCAGTACTTC. Protein: CASRGTSGPHEQYF.